Below, 11 T cell receptor beta chains from the same sample are listed, as sequenced in a study of tumor-infiltrating lymphocytes in primary liver carcinoma. The tissue used was unsorted bulk material of roughly 17-31 mg. RNA and DNA were co-extracted from it with the AllPrep DNA/RNA mini kit. A constant-region primer served to make TCR beta cDNA from about 0.45 ug total RNA. Three rounds of nested multiplex PCR with slightly modified ARM-PCR produced TCR beta libraries. Amplification in the first two PCR rounds was performed using TRBV1-TRBV30 forward primers and a C-beta reverse primer for approximately 10 cycles each. One entry per CDR3 protein results from TCRdb running MiXCR on the multiplex PCR reads. Of about 54,000 distinct CDR3 sequences detected, about 80% appear once; the ten largest clones hold roughly 24%. The specimen was liver tumor tissue from sampling region 2. Subset given: tumor region T2, inferior pole. These receptor sequences come from a man in his forties with primary liver carcinoma and hepatitis B virus infection.

The sample holds one count of this clonotype. At one of its ends the junction is not consistent with the germline gene, which may arise from a read error. The chain is built from TRBV6-5 and TRBJ2-3; maybe TRBD2 (6 bases). This CDR3 is built from 15 residues. CDR1 and CDR2 (germline): MNHEY, SVGAGI. The CDR3 sequence is CARSYSGGTGDTQYF. DNA of the CDR3: TGTGCCAGGAGTTACTCGGGCGGGACTGGAGATACGCAATATTTT.

Regarding this clonotype: As the CDR3 is not closed by the conserved phenylalanine or tryptophan, this likely results from a read error. The limits of the CDR3 on the DNA are not certain, so only TCRdb's listed CDR3 is given. The rearrangement joins TRBV11-1 to TRBJ2-5; the table's D call, TRBD1, has no DNA check behind it. Germline assignment: CDR1 SGHAT and CDR2 FQDESV (reference sequence). 14 amino acids form the CDR3, both terminal residues included. The CDR3 protein is CASNPGTAHGTQYS.

The chain employs TRBV6-1 and TRBJ2-1, with TRBD1 matching over 7 bases. This CDR3 contains 15 residues. Germline assignment: CDR1 MNHNS and CDR2 SASEGT. V lost 0 bases, J lost 2 bases, and 1 base stayed unmatched. CDR3: CASSEAQGAYNEQFF. CDR3 coding DNA: TGTGCCAGCAGTGAAGCGCAGGGGGCCTACAATGAGCAGTTCTTC.

J is TRBJ2-2 and V is TRBV30, with no clear D. The CDR3 has 14 residues. Trimming removed 5 bases at V and 4 bases at J, with 14 bases between. In germline, CDR1 is GTSNPN, CDR2 SVGIG (reference sequence). CDR3 nucleotides: TGTGCCTGGGCTAGACAAATCCTCACCGGGGAGCTGTTTTTT. Protein sequence: CAWARQILTGELFF.

As concerns this clonotype: Germline and junction disagree at one end, which may indicate a read error. The J gene is TRBJ2-1, the V gene TRBV5-5; TRBD2 matches at 7 bases. This CDR3 comprises 17 residues. From germline, CDR1 is SGHKS and CDR2 YYEKEE (reference sequence). Here the CDR3 reads CTSSWAPLAAMKDEQFF. The CDR3 nucleotides are TGTACCAGCAGCTGGGCTCCCCTAGCGGCGATGAAGGATGAGCAGTTCTTC.

In this sample, this clonotype turned up once. This rearrangement joins TRBV6-5 to TRBJ1-1; D may be TRBD1 (5 bases). The CDR3 runs 15 residues. V was shortened by 6 bases and J by 4 bases, with 18 bases between the two germline ends. Germline loops: CDR1 MNHEY, CDR2 SVGAGI. The chain's CDR3 is CASRSEEGTGTEAFF. The CDR3, as DNA: TGTGCCAGCAGATCTGAGGAGGGGACGGGCACTGAAGCTTTCTTT.

Only one count was recorded for this clonotype. A read error may produce the germline difference seen at one junction end. The rearrangement links TRBV29-1 to TRBJ2-7; D is perhaps TRBD1 (6 bases). This CDR3 region has 14 residues. The V gene's germline CDR1 is SQVTM and CDR2 ANQGSEA. The CDR3, as DNA: TGCGGCGTTATAACTGGGGGCAGCCCCTACGAGCGGTACTTC. Protein sequence: CGVITGGSPYERYF.

Concerning this clonotype: At one end the junction does not follow the germline gene, possibly because of a read error. V is TRBV6-6 and J is TRBJ1-6, with 10 nucleotides matching TRBD1. CDR3 length: 16 residues. Per the germline V gene, CDR1 is MNHNY and CDR2 is SVGAGI (reference sequence). CDR3 sequence: CTSSPPGQGNNSPLHF. The CDR3 DNA reads as TGTACCAGCAGCCCTCCGGGACAGGGGAATAATTCACCCCTCCACTTT.

Remarks on this clonotype: At one of its ends the junction is not consistent with the germline gene, which may arise from a read error. J is TRBJ2-1 and V is TRBV11-1, with D possibly being TRBD2 (6 bases). The CDR3 has 16 residues. CDR1 SGHAT and CDR2 FQDESV come from the germline V gene (reference sequence). CDR3 coding DNA: TGCGCCGGCAGCTTAGGCCTGGGACTTCCTAGGCATGAGCAGTTCTTC. It yields the protein CAGSLGLGLPRHEQFF.

This chain connects TRBV4-1 to TRBJ2-3; D is perhaps TRBD2 (5 bases). The V end lost 4 bases, the J end lost 6 bases, and 14 bases lay between the germline ends. The germline V gene has CDR1 MGHRA and CDR2 YSYEKL. The length of the CDR3 is 14 residues. The CDR3 loop reads CASSLGAPRDTQYF. As DNA, the CDR3 is TGCGCCAGCAGCCTGGGAGCGCCCAGGGATACGCAGTATTTT.

About this clonotype: A read error may account for a junction end that differs from germline. The genes are TRBV11-2 and TRBJ2-7, with 9 positions matching TRBD1. The CDR3 totals 17 residues. Germline CDR1 SGHAT, CDR2 FQNNGV. The CDR3: CASSIDPQGQGSYGQYF. In nucleotides, the CDR3 is TGTGCCAGTAGCATCGACCCGCAGGGACAGGGAAGCTACGGGCAGTACTTC.